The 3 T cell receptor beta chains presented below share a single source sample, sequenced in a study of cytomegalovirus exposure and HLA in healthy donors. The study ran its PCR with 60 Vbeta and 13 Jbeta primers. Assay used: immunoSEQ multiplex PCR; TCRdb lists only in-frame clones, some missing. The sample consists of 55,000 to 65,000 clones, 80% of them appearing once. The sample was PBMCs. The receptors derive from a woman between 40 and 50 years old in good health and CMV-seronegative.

CDR3 coding DNA: TGTGCCAGCAGCCCCTGGTGGGGGACAGGGGCGAACACCGGGGAGCTGTTTTTT. Its protein is CASSPWWGTGANTGELFF. The chain has TRBV11-2 and TRBJ2-2; 10 nucleotides line up with TRBD1. V shed 5 bases, J shed 0 bases, and the junction held 9 bases outside the gene matches. CDR1 and CDR2 (germline): SGHAT, FQNNGV. This CDR3 has 18 amino acids.

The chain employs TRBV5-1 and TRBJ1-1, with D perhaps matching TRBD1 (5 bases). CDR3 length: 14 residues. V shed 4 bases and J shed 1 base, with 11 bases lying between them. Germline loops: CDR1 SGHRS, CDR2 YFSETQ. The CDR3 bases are TGCGCCAGCAGCAAGATAACAGGGAACACTGAAGCTTTCTTT. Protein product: CASSKITGNTEAFF.

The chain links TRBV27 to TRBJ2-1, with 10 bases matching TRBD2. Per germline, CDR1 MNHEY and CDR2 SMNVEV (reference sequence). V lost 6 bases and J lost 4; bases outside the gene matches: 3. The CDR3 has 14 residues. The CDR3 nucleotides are TGTGCCAGCAGCTTGACTAGCGGGTACAATGAGCAGTTCTTC. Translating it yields CASSLTSGYNEQFF.